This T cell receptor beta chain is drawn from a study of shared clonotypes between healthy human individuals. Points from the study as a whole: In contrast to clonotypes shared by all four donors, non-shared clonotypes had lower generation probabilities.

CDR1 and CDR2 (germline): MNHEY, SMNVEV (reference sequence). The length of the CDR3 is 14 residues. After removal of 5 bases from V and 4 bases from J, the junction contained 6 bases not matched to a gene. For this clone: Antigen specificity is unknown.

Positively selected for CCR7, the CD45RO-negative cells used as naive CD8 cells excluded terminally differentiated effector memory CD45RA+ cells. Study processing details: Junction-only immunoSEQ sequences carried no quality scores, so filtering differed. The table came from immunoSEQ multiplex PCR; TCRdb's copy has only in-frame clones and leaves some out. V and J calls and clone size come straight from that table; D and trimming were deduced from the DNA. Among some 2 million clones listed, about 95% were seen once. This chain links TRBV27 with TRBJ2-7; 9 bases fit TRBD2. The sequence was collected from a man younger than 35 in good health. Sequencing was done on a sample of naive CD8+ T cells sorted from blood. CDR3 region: CASSTAGGLYEQYF. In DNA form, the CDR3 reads TGTGCCAGCAGTACGGCGGGAGGGCTGTACGAGCAGTACTTC.